The clone carrying this T cell receptor beta chain was recorded at least ten times. V was clipped by 6 bases and J by 5 bases; unmatched bases: 6. The CDR3 has 13 amino acids. TCRdb called the RT-PCR reads again in MiXCR, with one record for every CDR3 protein. The sample consists of about 680,000 distinct CDR3 sequences, approximately 15% of them appearing once. The sample comprised memory CD4+ T cells from blood. V and J are TRBV12-3 or TRBV12-4 and TRBJ2-7; 8 bases are shared with TRBD2. This receptor was taken from a female donor in good health, serving as a healthy control. Here the CDR3 reads CASSHSGSNEQYF. CDR3 bases: TGTGCCAGCAGCCACAGCGGGAGCAACGAGCAGTACTTC.